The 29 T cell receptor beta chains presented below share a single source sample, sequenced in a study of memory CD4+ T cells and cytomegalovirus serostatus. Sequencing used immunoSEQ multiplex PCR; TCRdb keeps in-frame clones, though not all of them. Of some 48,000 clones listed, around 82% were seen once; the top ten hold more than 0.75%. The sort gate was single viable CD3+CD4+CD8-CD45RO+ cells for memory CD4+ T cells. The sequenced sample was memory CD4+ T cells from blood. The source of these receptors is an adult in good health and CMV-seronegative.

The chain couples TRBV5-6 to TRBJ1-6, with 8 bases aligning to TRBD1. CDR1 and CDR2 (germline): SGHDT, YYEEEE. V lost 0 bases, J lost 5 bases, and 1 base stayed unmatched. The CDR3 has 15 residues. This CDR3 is CASSLEDRDNSPLHF. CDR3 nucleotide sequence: TGTGCCAGCAGCTTGGAGGACAGGGATAATTCACCCCTCCACTTT.

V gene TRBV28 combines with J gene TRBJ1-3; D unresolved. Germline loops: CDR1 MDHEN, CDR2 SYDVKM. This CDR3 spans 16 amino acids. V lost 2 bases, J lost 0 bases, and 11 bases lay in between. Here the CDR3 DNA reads TGTGCCAGCAGTTTAGAGTGGGTACGCTCTGGAAACACCATATATTTT. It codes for CASSLEWVRSGNTIYF.

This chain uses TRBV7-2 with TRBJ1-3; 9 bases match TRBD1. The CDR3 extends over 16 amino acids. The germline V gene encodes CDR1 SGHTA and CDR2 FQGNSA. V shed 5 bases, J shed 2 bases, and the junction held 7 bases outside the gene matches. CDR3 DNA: TGTGCCAGCAGCACTTACAGGGGGCTGGCTGGAAACACCATATATTTT. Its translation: CASSTYRGLAGNTIYF.

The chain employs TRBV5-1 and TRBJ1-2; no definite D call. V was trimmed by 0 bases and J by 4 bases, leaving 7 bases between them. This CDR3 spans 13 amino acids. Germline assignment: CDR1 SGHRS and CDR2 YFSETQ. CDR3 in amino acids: CASSLDSVYGYTF. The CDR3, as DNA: TGCGCCAGCAGCTTGGATAGCGTCTATGGCTACACCTTC.

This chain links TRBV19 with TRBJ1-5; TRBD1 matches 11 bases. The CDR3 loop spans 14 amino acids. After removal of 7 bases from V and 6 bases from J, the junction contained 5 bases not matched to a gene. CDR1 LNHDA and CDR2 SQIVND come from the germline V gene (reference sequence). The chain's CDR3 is CASKSGTGGQPQHF. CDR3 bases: TGTGCCAGTAAATCTGGGACAGGGGGTCAGCCCCAGCATTTT. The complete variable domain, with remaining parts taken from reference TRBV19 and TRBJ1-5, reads DGGITQSPKYLFRKEGQNVTLSCEQNLNHDAMYWYRQDPGQGLRLIYYSQIVNDFQKGDIAEGYSVSREKKESFPLTVTSAQKNPTAFYLCASKSGTGGQPQHFGDGTRLSIL.

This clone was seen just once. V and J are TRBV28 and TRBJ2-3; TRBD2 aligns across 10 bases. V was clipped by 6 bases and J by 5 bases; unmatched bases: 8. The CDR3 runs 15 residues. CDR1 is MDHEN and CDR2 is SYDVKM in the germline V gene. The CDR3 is CASSQSGGAKDTQYF. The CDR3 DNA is TGTGCCAGCAGCCAAAGCGGGGGGGCCAAAGATACGCAGTATTTT.

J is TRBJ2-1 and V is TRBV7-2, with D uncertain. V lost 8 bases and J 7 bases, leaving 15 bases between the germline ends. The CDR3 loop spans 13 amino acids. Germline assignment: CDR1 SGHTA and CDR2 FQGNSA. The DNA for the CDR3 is TGTGCCAGCTTTTTTCAAGGCGCAAATGAGCAGTTCTTC. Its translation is CASFFQGANEQFF.

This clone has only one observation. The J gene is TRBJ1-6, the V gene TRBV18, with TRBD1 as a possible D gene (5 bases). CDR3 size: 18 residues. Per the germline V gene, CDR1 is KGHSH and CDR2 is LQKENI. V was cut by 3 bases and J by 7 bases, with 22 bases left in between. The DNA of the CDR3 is TGTGCCAGCTCACCGAGACAGCCTGGTGGGGATGGGAATTCACCCCTCCACTTT. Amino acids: CASSPRQPGGDGNSPLHF.

The CDR3 spells CASRGYNEQFF. The CDR3 DNA is TGTGCCAGCAGGGGGTACAATGAGCAGTTCTTC. The chain is built from TRBV7-2 and TRBJ2-1; D remains ambiguous. V lost 6 bases, J lost 4 bases, and 4 bases lay in between. Germline assignment: CDR1 SGHTA and CDR2 FQGNSA. This CDR3 region has 11 residues.

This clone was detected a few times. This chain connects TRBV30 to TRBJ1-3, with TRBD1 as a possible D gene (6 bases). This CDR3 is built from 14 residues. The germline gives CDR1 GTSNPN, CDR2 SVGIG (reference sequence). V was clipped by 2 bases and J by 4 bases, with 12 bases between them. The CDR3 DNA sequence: TGTGCCTGGAGTAGGGGGTCGAGAGGAAACACCATATATTTT. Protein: CAWSRGSRGNTIYF.

The CDR3 loop is CASSFGPTYLYEQYF. For the CDR3, the DNA is TGTGCCAGCAGCTTTGGCCCGACTTATCTTTACGAGCAGTACTTC. The rearrangement links TRBV7-2 to TRBJ2-7, with D unresolved. Trimming stripped 3 bases from V and 4 bases from J, with 16 bases between. The CDR3 is 15 amino acids. Germline V gives CDR1 SGHTA, CDR2 FQGNSA.

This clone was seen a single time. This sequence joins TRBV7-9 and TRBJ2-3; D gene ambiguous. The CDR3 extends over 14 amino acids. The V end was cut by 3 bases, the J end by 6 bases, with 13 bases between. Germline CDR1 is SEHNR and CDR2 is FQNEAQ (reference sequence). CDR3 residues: CASSFSQEFDTQYF. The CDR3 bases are TGTGCCAGCAGCTTTAGCCAGGAGTTCGATACGCAGTATTTT. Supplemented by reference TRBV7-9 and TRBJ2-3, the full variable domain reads DTGVSQNPRHKITKRGQNVTFRCDPISEHNRLYWYRQTLGQGPEFLTYFQNEAQLEKSRLLSDRFSAERPKGSFSTLEIQRTEQGDSAMYLCASSFSQEFDTQYFGPGTRLTVL.

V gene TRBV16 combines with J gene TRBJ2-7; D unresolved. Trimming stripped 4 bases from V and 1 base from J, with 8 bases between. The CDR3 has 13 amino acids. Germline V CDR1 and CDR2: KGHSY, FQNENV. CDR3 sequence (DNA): TGTGCCAGCAGCCCGATGTATTCCTACGAGCAGTACTTC. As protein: CASSPMYSYEQYF.

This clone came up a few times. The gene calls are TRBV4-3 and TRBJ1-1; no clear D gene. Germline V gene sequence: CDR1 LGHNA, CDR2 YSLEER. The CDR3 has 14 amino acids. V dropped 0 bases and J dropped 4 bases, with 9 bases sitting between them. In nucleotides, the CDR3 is TGCGCCAGCAGCCAAGATACACGGAGCACTGAAGCTTTCTTT. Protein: CASSQDTRSTEAFF.

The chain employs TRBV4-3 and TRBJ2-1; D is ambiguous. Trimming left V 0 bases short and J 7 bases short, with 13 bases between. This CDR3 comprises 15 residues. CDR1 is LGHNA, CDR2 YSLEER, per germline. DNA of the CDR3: TGCGCCAGCAGCCAAGAATTCCAGGAAGGTAATGAGCAGTTCTTC. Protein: CASSQEFQEGNEQFF.

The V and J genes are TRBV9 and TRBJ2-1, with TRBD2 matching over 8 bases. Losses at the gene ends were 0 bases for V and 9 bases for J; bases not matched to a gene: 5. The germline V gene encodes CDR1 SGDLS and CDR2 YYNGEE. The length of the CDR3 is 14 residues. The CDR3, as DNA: TGTGCCAGCAGCGTAGTCCCGACTAGCGCTGAGCAGTTCTTC. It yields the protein CASSVVPTSAEQFF.

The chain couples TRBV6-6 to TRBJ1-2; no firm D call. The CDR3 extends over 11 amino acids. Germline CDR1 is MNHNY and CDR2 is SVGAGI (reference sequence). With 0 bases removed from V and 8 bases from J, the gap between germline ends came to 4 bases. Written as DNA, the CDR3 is TGTGCCAGCAGTTACTCAACGGGCTACACCTTC. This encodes CASSYSTGYTF.

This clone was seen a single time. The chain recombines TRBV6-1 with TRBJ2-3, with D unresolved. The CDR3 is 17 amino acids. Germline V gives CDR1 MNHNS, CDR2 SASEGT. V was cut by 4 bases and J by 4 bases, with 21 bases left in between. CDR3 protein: CASSGWSGRDGSDTQYF. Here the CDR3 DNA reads TGTGCCAGCAGTGGGTGGAGTGGAAGAGACGGGTCAGATACGCAGTATTTT.

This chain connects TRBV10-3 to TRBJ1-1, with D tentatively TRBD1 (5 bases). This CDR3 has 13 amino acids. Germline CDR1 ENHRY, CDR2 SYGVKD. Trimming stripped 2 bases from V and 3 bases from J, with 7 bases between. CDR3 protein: CAISEGADTEAFF. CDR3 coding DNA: TGTGCCATCAGTGAGGGGGCTGACACTGAAGCTTTCTTT.

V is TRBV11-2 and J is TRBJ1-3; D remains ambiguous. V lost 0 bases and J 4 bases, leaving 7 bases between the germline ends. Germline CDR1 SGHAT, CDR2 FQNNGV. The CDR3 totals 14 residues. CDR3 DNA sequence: TGTGCCAGCAGCTTAGAGAGAGTGGGAAACACCATATATTTT. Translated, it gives CASSLERVGNTIYF.

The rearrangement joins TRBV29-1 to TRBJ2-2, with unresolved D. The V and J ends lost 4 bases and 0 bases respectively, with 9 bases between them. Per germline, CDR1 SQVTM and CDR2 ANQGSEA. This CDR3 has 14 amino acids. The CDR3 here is CSVVPGANTGELFF. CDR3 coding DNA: TGCAGCGTTGTACCTGGCGCGAACACCGGGGAGCTGTTTTTT.

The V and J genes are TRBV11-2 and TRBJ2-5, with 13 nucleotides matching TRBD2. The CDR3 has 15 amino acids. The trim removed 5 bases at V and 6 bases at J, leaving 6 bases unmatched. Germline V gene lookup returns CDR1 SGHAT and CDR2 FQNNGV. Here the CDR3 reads CASSLMTSGGQTQYF. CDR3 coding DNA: TGTGCCAGCAGCCTAATGACTAGCGGGGGGCAGACCCAGTACTTC.

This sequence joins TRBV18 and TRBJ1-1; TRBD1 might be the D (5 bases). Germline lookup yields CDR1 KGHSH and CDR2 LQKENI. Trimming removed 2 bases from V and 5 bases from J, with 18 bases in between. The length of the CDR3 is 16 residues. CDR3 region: CASSPTLARGRTEAFF. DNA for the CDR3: TGTGCCAGCTCACCAACATTGGCGAGGGGACGGACTGAAGCTTTCTTT.

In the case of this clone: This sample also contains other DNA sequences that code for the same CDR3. The CDR3 coding sequence is TGTGCCAGCAGCTTAGGGGGGGGCCGAGAGACCCAGTACTTC. This codes for CASSLGGGRETQYF. The chain is built from TRBV7-3 and TRBJ2-5, with D perhaps matching TRBD2 (7 bases). From germline, CDR1 is SGHTA and CDR2 FQGTGA. V lost 2 bases and J lost 4, with 11 bases in between. The CDR3 is 14 amino acids.

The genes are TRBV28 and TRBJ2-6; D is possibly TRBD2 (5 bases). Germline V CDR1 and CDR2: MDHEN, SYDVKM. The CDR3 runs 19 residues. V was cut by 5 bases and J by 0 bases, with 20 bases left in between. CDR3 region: CASSPHRGSWISGANVLTF. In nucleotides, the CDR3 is TGTGCCAGCAGTCCCCACCGGGGTTCCTGGATCTCTGGGGCCAACGTCCTGACTTTC.

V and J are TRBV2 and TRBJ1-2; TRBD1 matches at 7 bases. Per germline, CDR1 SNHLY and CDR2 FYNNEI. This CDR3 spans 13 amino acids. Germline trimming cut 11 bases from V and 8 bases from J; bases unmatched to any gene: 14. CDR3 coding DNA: TGTGCCGGCGGCGGGGTGACAGGGAACGGCTACACCTTC. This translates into CAGGGVTGNGYTF.

The CDR3 here is CAWRVGVGETQYF. CDR3 nucleotide sequence: TGTGCCTGGAGGGTAGGGGTGGGGGAGACCCAGTACTTC. The chain links TRBV30 to TRBJ2-5; perhaps TRBD1 as D (5 bases). The germline V and J ends were trimmed by 3 bases and 5 bases, with 13 bases remaining between them. Per the germline V gene, CDR1 is GTSNPN and CDR2 is SVGIG (reference sequence). This CDR3 has 13 amino acids. The variable domain in full, with the rest retrieved from reference TRBV30 and TRBJ2-5, is SQTIHQWPATLVQPVGSPLSLECTVEGTSNPNLYWYRQAAGRGLQLLFYSVGIGQISSEVPQNLSASRPQDRQFILSSKKLLLSDSGFYLCAWRVGVGETQYFGPGTRLLVL.

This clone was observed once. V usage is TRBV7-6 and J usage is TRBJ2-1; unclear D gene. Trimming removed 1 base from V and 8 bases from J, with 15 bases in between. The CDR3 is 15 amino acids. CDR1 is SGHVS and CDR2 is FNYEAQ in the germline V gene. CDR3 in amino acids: CASSLGLLTGDEQFF. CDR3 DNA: TGTGCCAGCAGCTTAGGTCTGCTAACCGGCGATGAGCAGTTCTTC.

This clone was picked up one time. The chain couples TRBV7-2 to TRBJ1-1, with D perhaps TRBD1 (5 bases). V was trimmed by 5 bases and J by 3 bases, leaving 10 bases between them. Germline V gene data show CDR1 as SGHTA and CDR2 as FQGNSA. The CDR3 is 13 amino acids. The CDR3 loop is CASSQQDYTEAFF. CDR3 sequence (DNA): TGTGCCAGCAGCCAACAGGATTACACTGAAGCTTTCTTT.